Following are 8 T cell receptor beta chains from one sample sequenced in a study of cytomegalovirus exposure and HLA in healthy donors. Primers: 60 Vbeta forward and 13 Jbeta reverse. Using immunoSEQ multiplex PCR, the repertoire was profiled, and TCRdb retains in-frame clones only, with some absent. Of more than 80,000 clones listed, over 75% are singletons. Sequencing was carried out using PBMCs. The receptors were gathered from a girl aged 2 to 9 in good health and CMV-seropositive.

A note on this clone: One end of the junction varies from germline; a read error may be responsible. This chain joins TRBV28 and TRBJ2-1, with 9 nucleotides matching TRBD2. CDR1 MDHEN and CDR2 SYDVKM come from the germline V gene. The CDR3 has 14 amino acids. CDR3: CATSSGSSYNEQFF. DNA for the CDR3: TGTGCCACCAGTAGCGGGAGCAGTTACAATGAGCAGTTCTTC.

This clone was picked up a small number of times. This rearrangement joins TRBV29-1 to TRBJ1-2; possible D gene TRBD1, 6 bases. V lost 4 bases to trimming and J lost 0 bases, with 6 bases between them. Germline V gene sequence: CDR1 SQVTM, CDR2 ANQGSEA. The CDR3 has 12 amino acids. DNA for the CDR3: TGCAGCGTTGGGACAGCTAACTATGGCTACACCTTC. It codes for CSVGTANYGYTF.

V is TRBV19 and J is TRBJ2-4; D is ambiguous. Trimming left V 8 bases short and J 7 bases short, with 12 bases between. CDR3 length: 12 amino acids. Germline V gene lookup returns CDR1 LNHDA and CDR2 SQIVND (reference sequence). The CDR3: CASLEADNIQYF. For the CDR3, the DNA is TGTGCCAGTTTAGAGGCAGACAACATTCAGTACTTC.

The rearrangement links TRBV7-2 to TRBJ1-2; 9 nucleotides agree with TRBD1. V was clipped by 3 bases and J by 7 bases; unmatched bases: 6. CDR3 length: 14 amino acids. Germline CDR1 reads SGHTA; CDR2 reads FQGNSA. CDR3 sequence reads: CASSLGDRARGYTF. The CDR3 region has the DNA TGTGCCAGCAGCTTGGGGGACAGGGCTCGTGGCTACACCTTC. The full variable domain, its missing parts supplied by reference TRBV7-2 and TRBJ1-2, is GAGVSQSPSNKVTEKGKDVELRCDPISGHTALYWYRQSLGQGLEFLIYFQGNSAPDKSGLPSDRFSAERTGGSVSTLTIQRTQQEDSAVYLCASSLGDRARGYTFGSGTRLTVV.

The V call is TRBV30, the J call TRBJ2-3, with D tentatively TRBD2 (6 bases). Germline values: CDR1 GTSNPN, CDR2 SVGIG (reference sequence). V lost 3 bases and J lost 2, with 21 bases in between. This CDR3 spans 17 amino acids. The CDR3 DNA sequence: TGTGCCTGGAGGGACTACCGACGAGGTCTACACACAGATACGCAGTATTTT. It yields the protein CAWRDYRRGLHTDTQYF.

The CDR3 nucleotides read TGTGCCTGGAGTGACTCAAGGGCCGGGACTAGCGGTATGACCTACGAGCAGTACTTC. Its protein is CAWSDSRAGTSGMTYEQYF. The chain links TRBV30 to TRBJ2-7; 11 bases align to TRBD2. Trimming removed 1 base from V and 2 bases from J; junction bases left unmatched: 16. The germline V gene has CDR1 GTSNPN and CDR2 SVGIG (reference sequence). The CDR3 sequence is 19 residues long. Full variable domain (missing parts from reference TRBV30 and TRBJ2-7): SQTIHQWPATLVQPVGSPLSLECTVEGTSNPNLYWYRQAAGRGLQLLFYSVGIGQISSEVPQNLSASRPQDRQFILSSKKLLLSDSGFYLCAWSDSRAGTSGMTYEQYFGPGTRLTVT.

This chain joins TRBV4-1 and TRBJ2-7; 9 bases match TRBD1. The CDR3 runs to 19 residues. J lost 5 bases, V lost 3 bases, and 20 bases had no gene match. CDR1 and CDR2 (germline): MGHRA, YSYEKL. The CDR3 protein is CASSQVVIGAGTGTHEQYF. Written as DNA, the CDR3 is TGCGCCAGCAGCCAGGTCGTGATAGGAGCCGGGACAGGGACCCACGAGCAGTACTTC.

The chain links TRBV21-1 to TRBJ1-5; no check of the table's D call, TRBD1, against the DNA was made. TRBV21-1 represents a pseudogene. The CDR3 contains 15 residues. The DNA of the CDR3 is TGTGCCAGCAGCAAACAGGGATATAGCAATCAGCCCCAGCATTTT. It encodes CASSKQGYSNQPQHF.